This TCR beta chain originates from a study of cytomegalovirus exposure and HLA in healthy donors. Primers for the PCR totalled 60 Vbeta and 13 Jbeta. The repertoire was sequenced with immunoSEQ multiplex PCR; TCRdb's copy has only in-frame clones and lacks some. The table lists over 100,000 clones, about four fifths of them singletons. This clone was picked up a small number of times. The CDR3 runs to 15 residues. The V gene's germline CDR1 is SNHLY and CDR2 FYNNEI. V was cut by 6 bases and J by 1 base, with 15 bases left in between. V gene TRBV2 combines with J gene TRBJ1-1; tentative D call: TRBD1 (6 bases). This TCR came from a man between 25 and 39 years old in good health and CMV-seronegative. The specimen sequenced was PBMCs. The CDR3 DNA sequence: TGTGCCAGCAGCAATTCCGGACAGAAGAACACTGAAGCTTTCTTT. Protein: CASSNSGQKNTEAFF. Complete variable domain (other parts from reference TRBV2 and TRBJ1-1): EPEVTQTPSHQVTQMGQEVILRCVPISNHLYFYWYRQILGQKVEFLVSFYNNEISEKSEIFDDQFSVERPDGSNFTLKIRSTKLEDSAMYFCASSNSGQKNTEAFFGQGTRLTVV.